The 30 T cell receptor beta chains presented below share a single source sample, sequenced in a study of blood T cell repertoires in COVID-19. Assay used: immunoSEQ multiplex PCR; TCRdb lists only in-frame clones, some missing. Of 180,000 or so clones in the sample, roughly 82% were seen once. The sample consisted of PBMCs or T cells enriched from blood (not recorded which). The receptors were gathered from a man aged 50 to 59 who had recovered from COVID-19.

Concerning this clone: The same CDR3 arises from other DNA sequences in this sample as well. This chain connects TRBV3-1 (or the pseudogene TRBV3-2) to TRBJ2-7, with TRBD1 matching over 9 bases. The CDR3 runs to 16 residues. The trim removed 1 base at V and 4 bases at J, leaving 8 bases unmatched. Looked up from germline, CDR1 is LGHDT and CDR2 is YNNKEL (reference sequence). The CDR3 loop is CASSQVPGQGVYEQYF. CDR3 DNA: TGTGCCAGCAGCCAAGTTCCGGGACAGGGTGTTTACGAGCAGTACTTC.

DNA for the CDR3: TGTGCCAGCAGCTTAGTAGTGACAGGGGGGAATGAGCAGTTCTTC. Its protein product is CASSLVVTGGNEQFF. The rearrangement links TRBV7-9 to TRBJ2-1; 9 bases line up with TRBD1. V shed 1 base and J 7 bases; nucleotides not matched to a gene: 5. Germline CDR1 reads SEHNR; CDR2 reads FQNEAQ (reference sequence). This CDR3 has 15 amino acids.

The chain uses TRBV7-6 and TRBJ2-7; D may be TRBD1 (6 bases). Germline V CDR1 and CDR2: SGHVS, FNYEAQ. The CDR3 has 12 amino acids. V was clipped by 8 bases and J by 2 bases, with 10 bases between them. CDR3 region: CASAQGAYEQYF. CDR3 bases: TGTGCCAGCGCACAGGGAGCCTACGAGCAGTACTTC.

The rearrangement uses TRBV4-2 and TRBJ2-2; 8 nucleotides agree with TRBD1. V shed 0 bases, J shed 0 bases, and the junction held 12 bases outside the gene matches. Germline V gene lookup returns CDR1 LGHNA and CDR2 YNFKEQ. This CDR3 region has 20 residues. The CDR3 region is CASSQEFFSAQGANTGELFF. The CDR3 nucleotides are TGTGCCAGCAGCCAAGAGTTCTTCTCGGCACAGGGGGCGAACACCGGGGAGCTGTTTTTT.

CDR3 sequence: CASSQLEGVYGYTF. The CDR3 nucleotides are TGTGCCAGCAGCCAGTTGGAGGGCGTCTATGGCTACACCTTC. The V and J genes are TRBV7-2 and TRBJ1-2; D unresolved. In germline, CDR1 is SGHTA, CDR2 FQGNSA. CDR3 size: 14 residues. V gave up 5 bases and J gave up 4 bases, with 14 bases separating them.

The gene calls are TRBV18 and TRBJ1-1; TRBD1 matches at 7 bases. J gave up 3 bases and V 5 bases, and 6 bases lay outside the gene matches. The CDR3 is made up of 14 amino acids. Germline V gives CDR1 KGHSH, CDR2 LQKENI. CDR3 nucleotide sequence: TGTGCCAGCTCAGCGGGACAGAGTTACACTGAAGCTTTCTTT. Amino acids: CASSAGQSYTEAFF.

The chain combines TRBV24-1 with TRBJ2-3; TRBD1 matches at 7 bases. Germline V gene lookup returns CDR1 KGHDR and CDR2 SFDVKD. V shed 3 bases and J 4 bases; nucleotides not matched to a gene: 9. The CDR3 runs 16 residues. The CDR3 sequence is CATSDPRGQRADTQYF. CDR3 coding DNA: TGTGCCACCAGTGATCCTAGGGGGCAACGTGCAGATACGCAGTATTTT.

V and J are TRBV13 and TRBJ2-3; D might be TRBD1 (5 bases). The CDR3 loop spans 14 amino acids. Trimming left V 10 bases short and J 3 bases short, with 17 bases between. Germline values: CDR1 PRHDT, CDR2 FYEKMQ (reference sequence). CDR3: CATGWVHSTDTQYF. The CDR3 DNA reads as TGTGCCACAGGGTGGGTCCACAGTACAGATACGCAGTATTTT.

This clone occurred once. This chain connects TRBV21-1 to TRBJ2-3; the table's D call, TRBD1, was not checked against the DNA. TRBV21-1 is flagged as a pseudogene. The CDR3 length is 15 residues. The CDR3 is CASSAEGTGSDTQYF. In nucleotides, the CDR3 is TGTGCCAGCAGCGCCGAAGGGACAGGATCTGATACGCAGTATTTT.

The rearrangement uses TRBV27 and TRBJ1-2; D may be TRBD1 (5 bases). CDR3 length: 14 residues. V dropped 2 bases and J dropped 3 bases, with 10 bases sitting between them. The germline gives CDR1 MNHEY, CDR2 SMNVEV (reference sequence). The CDR3 spells CASSLRGNHYGYTF. The DNA of the CDR3 is TGTGCCAGCAGTTTACGGGGGAACCACTATGGCTACACCTTC.

The chain links TRBV10-3 to TRBJ2-5; 7 bases are a match to TRBD2. The CDR3 contains 15 residues. With 2 bases clipped from V and 1 base from J, the junction kept 4 bases outside the gene matches. Germline assignment: CDR1 ENHRY and CDR2 SYGVKD. The CDR3 sequence is CAISERSGVQETQYF. CDR3 nucleotides: TGTGCCATCAGTGAGAGAAGCGGGGTCCAAGAGACCCAGTACTTC.

The chain employs TRBV18 and TRBJ1-5; D may be TRBD1 (5 bases). The CDR3 extends over 14 amino acids. V was pared by 3 bases and J by 6 bases, with 12 bases between. In germline, CDR1 is KGHSH, CDR2 LQKENI. The CDR3 reads CASSPGGPGQPQHF. DNA for the CDR3: TGTGCCAGCTCACCCGGGGGACCAGGTCAGCCCCAGCATTTT. The variable domain in full, completed from reference TRBV18 and TRBJ1-5, reads NAGVMQNPRHLVRRRGQEARLRCSPMKGHSHVYWYRQLPEEGLKFMVYLQKENIIDESGMPKERFSAEFPKEGPSILRIQQVVRGDSAAYFCASSPGGPGQPQHFGDGTRLSIL.

This clone appeared a single time. V and J are TRBV2 and TRBJ1-1, with D uncertain. The germline CDR1 and CDR2 sequences are SNHLY and FYNNEI. V was shortened by 5 bases and J by 1 base, with 8 bases between the two germline ends. The CDR3 contains 13 residues. In DNA, the CDR3 is TGTGCCAGCAGTAGCCACGAGAACACTGAAGCTTTCTTT. Amino acids: CASSSHENTEAFF.

The chain employs TRBV7-9 and TRBJ2-2, with D unresolved. Germline-derived CDR1 and CDR2 are SEHNR and FQNEAQ (reference sequence). V was clipped by 1 base and J by 5 bases, with 8 bases between them. This CDR3 region has 14 residues. CDR3 sequence: CASSLDRWTGELFF. CDR3 coding DNA: TGTGCCAGCAGCTTAGACAGATGGACCGGGGAGCTGTTTTTT.

The gene calls are TRBV6-4 and TRBJ2-3; 8 nucleotides match TRBD2. The CDR3 length is 15 residues. The junction had 7 bases not matched to a gene; V was cut back by 2 bases and J by 6 bases. In germline, CDR1 is MRHNA, CDR2 SNTAGT. The CDR3 loop is CASSDQNTGGDTQYF. The CDR3 nucleotides are TGTGCCAGCAGTGACCAGAACACGGGAGGGGATACGCAGTATTTT.

The chain is built from TRBV6-5 and TRBJ1-2; no firm D call. CDR3 length: 13 residues. The germline gives CDR1 MNHEY, CDR2 SVGAGI. Trimming left V 7 bases short and J 2 bases short, with 11 bases between. CDR3 sequence: CASTSTRNYGYTF. In nucleotides, the CDR3 is TGTGCCAGCACCTCGACTCGGAACTATGGCTACACCTTC.

The CDR3, as DNA: TGTGCCTGGAGTGTCGGGGGGTTTTTCACTGAAGCTTTCTTT. This sequence encodes CAWSVGGFFTEAFF. The rearrangement joins TRBV30 to TRBJ1-1; D is possibly TRBD1 (5 bases). Trimming stripped 0 bases from V and 4 bases from J, with 12 bases between. The CDR3 has 14 amino acids. CDR1 is GTSNPN and CDR2 is SVGIG in the germline V gene (reference sequence).

V and J are TRBV9 and TRBJ2-7, with unresolved D. V was pared by 3 bases and J by 2 bases, with 6 bases between. The germline V gene encodes CDR1 SGDLS and CDR2 YYNGEE. CDR3 size: 12 residues. The CDR3 here is CASSDDTYEQYF. CDR3 nucleotide sequence: TGTGCCAGCAGCGACGACACCTACGAGCAGTACTTC.

The genes are TRBV9 and TRBJ2-2, with TRBD2 identical over 10 bases. Germline V lookup: CDR1 SGDLS, CDR2 YYNGEE. CDR3 length equals 16 residues. V lost 3 bases, J lost 1 base, and 3 bases stayed unmatched. In DNA form, the CDR3 reads TGTGCCAGCAGCGGTAGCGGGGGGATGAACACCGGGGAGCTGTTTTTT. Amino acid sequence: CASSGSGGMNTGELFF.

V is TRBV30 and J is TRBJ1-6; the D is unclear. The CDR3 is 13 residues long. Trimming shortened V by 0 bases and J by 6 bases, and 6 bases separated the two germline ends. CDR1 GTSNPN and CDR2 SVGIG come from the germline V gene (reference sequence). The CDR3 loop is CAWSVTSNSPLHF. In DNA, the CDR3 is TGTGCCTGGAGTGTGACAAGTAATTCACCCCTCCACTTT.

The chain links TRBV19 to TRBJ1-2; D is possibly TRBD1 (5 bases). The CDR3 runs to 14 residues. The V gene's germline CDR1 is LNHDA and CDR2 SQIVND (reference sequence). V shed 5 bases and J shed 0 bases, with 10 bases lying between them. CDR3 bases: TGTGCCAGTAGTGTCACAGGAGCTAACTATGGCTACACCTTC. Residues: CASSVTGANYGYTF.

The chain is built from TRBV3-1 (or the pseudogene TRBV3-2) and TRBJ1-2; D ambiguous. The CDR3 length is 13 residues. V gave up 2 bases and J gave up 6 bases, with 10 bases separating them. Germline-derived CDR1 and CDR2 are LGHDT and YNNKEL (reference sequence). Here the CDR3 reads CASSQTGSDGYTF. Written as DNA, the CDR3 is TGTGCCAGCAGCCAAACCGGGTCCGATGGCTACACCTTC.

This chain links TRBV3-1 (or the pseudogene TRBV3-2) with TRBJ1-1; TRBD1 aligns across 7 bases. CDR3 size: 14 residues. Germline CDR1 is LGHDT and CDR2 is YNNKEL (reference sequence). V lost 4 bases and J lost 8; bases outside the gene matches: 10. The CDR3 DNA is TGTGCCAGCAGCCGGCCGGAAGACAGGGCGGAAGCTTTCTTT. Translation gives CASSRPEDRAEAFF.

This sequence joins TRBV5-4 and TRBJ2-5; D is undetermined. V dropped 1 base and J dropped 4 bases, with 8 bases sitting between them. This CDR3 contains 13 residues. CDR1 and CDR2 (germline): SGHNT, YYREEE (reference sequence). The CDR3 here is CASSLHGGETQYF. As DNA, the CDR3 is TGTGCCAGCAGCTTGCACGGCGGAGAGACCCAGTACTTC.

The gene calls are TRBV7-6 and TRBJ2-3; 9 nucleotides match TRBD2. V trimming: 1 base; J trimming: 1 base; junction bases outside the gene matches: 0. The CDR3 runs 15 residues. Germline lookup yields CDR1 SGHVS and CDR2 FNYEAQ. This chain's CDR3 is CASSLGTSGTDTQYF. The CDR3 DNA is TGTGCCAGCAGCTTAGGGACTAGCGGCACAGATACGCAGTATTTT.

The J gene is TRBJ1-3, the V gene TRBV7-7, with D maybe TRBD1 (6 bases). The CDR3 contains 15 residues. CDR1 SSHAT and CDR2 FNYEAQ come from the germline V gene (reference sequence). Trimming took off 5 bases at V and 0 bases at J, with 11 bases between the two ends. The CDR3 spells CASSPGQNSGNTIYF. The CDR3 DNA reads as TGTGCCAGCAGCCCCGGACAGAACTCTGGAAACACCATATATTTT.

The chain has TRBV18 and TRBJ1-5; D perhaps matches TRBD1 (5 bases). The CDR3 has 16 amino acids. The V gene lost 1 base and the J gene lost 7 bases, with 17 bases spanning the gap. Germline assignment: CDR1 KGHSH and CDR2 LQKENI. The CDR3 sequence: CASSPRTSEGSQPQHF. CDR3 bases: TGTGCCAGCTCACCACGGACCTCGGAGGGGTCGCAGCCCCAGCATTTT.

V usage is TRBV28 and J usage is TRBJ1-5; tentative D call: TRBD1 (5 bases). Trimming left V 4 bases short and J 0 bases short, with 10 bases between. The CDR3 covers 15 residues. Germline V lookup: CDR1 MDHEN, CDR2 SYDVKM. In DNA form, the CDR3 reads TGTGCCAGCAGTTCTCGACAGAGTAGCAATCAGCCCCAGCATTTT. Translated: CASSSRQSSNQPQHF.

V usage is TRBV24-1 and J usage is TRBJ2-1; 13 bases fit TRBD2. CDR3 length equals 16 residues. J was trimmed by 4 bases and V by 4 bases; bases with no gene match: 3. The V gene's germline CDR1 is KGHDR and CDR2 SFDVKD. The CDR3 DNA sequence: TGTGCCACCAGTGACGGGACTAGCGGGGATTACAATGAGCAGTTCTTC. Protein: CATSDGTSGDYNEQFF.

The J gene is TRBJ1-3, the V gene TRBV3-1 (or the pseudogene TRBV3-2), with D unclear. Germline V lookup: CDR1 LGHDT, CDR2 YNNKEL (reference sequence). The V gene lost 5 bases and the J gene lost 4 bases, with 9 bases spanning the gap. This CDR3 spans 13 amino acids. CDR3 DNA: TGTGCCAGCAGCGAGGCGTTCGGAAACACCATATATTTT. Its translation: CASSEAFGNTIYF.